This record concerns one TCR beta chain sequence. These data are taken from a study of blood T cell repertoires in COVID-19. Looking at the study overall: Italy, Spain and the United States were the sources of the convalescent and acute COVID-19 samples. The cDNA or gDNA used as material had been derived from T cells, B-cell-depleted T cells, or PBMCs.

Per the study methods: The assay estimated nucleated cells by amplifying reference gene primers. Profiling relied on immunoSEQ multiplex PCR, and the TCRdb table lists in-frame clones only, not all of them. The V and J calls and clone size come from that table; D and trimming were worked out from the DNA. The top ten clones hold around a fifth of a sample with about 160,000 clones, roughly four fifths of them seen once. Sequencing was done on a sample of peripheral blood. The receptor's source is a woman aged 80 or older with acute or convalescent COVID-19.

In DNA, the CDR3 is TGTGCCAGTAGTAAGGGCGGGAGGGCCTACGAGCAGTACTTC. It codes for CASSKGGRAYEQYF. The J gene is TRBJ2-7, the V gene TRBV19, with 9 nucleotides matching TRBD2. The CDR3 covers 14 residues. Looked up from germline, CDR1 is LNHDA and CDR2 is SQIVND (reference sequence). V trimming: 4 bases; J trimming: 2 bases; junction bases outside the gene matches: 3.